This is a list of T cell receptor beta chains from one sample in a study of cytomegalovirus exposure and HLA in healthy donors. Only in-frame clones appear in the TCRdb table, and some are missing; sequencing was by immunoSEQ multiplex PCR. The sample holds 200,000 to 250,000 clones, approximately 68% seen once. Sequenced input: PBMCs. These receptors came from a woman aged 25 to 39 in good health and CMV-seronegative. Each CDR3 is given with its conserved first and last residue. A D gene is named only where the DNA matches it firmly. Some rows have no size entry. The others give once, few or many, or a class for an expanded clone.

clone_size,d_call,v_call,j_call,cdr3_aa,cdr3_nt
few,NA,TRBV18,TRBJ1-5,CASSPQRGSEQPQHF,TGTGCCAGCTCACCACAGCGGGGGTCAGAGCAGCCCCAGCATTTT
NA,NA,TRBV13,TRBJ1-1,CASSSGSTEAFF,TGTGCCAGCAGCTCAGGCAGCACTGAAGCTTTCTTT
NA,NA,TRBV15,TRBJ1-5,CATSRDQGSGQPQHF,TGTGCCACCAGCAGAGATCAGGGATCAGGACAGCCCCAGCATTTT
NA,TRBD2,TRBV19,TRBJ2-1,CASSIAGTSQYNEQFF,TGTGCCAGTAGTATTGCCGGGACTAGCCAATACAATGAGCAGTTCTTC
few,NA,TRBV6-5,TRBJ1-4,CASSWPGGGEKLFF,TGTGCCAGCAGTTGGCCCGGGGGGGGTGAAAAACTGTTTTTT
NA,TRBD1,TRBV6-5,TRBJ1-2,CATPPGQGPYGYTF,TGTGCCACCCCTCCGGGACAGGGACCCTATGGCTACACCTTC
NA,NA,TRBV19,TRBJ1-5,CASSPTVDPWPQHF,TGTGCCAGTAGCCCGACAGTGGACCCGTGGCCCCAGCATTTT
NA,NA,TRBV5-4,TRBJ2-7,CASSFSGGYEQYF,TGTGCCAGCAGCTTTTCCGGGGGCTACGAGCAGTACTTC
NA,NA,TRBV29-1,TRBJ2-7,CSVGSPTYEQYF,TGCAGCGTTGGATCCCCTACCTACGAGCAGTACTTC
NA,NA,TRBV29-1,TRBJ1-2,CSVEQDIYGYTF,TGCAGCGTAGAACAGGACATCTATGGCTACACCTTC
NA,TRBD1,TRBV11-3,TRBJ2-5,CASSLITGRGQQETQYF,TGTGCCAGCAGCTTAATAACGGGACGGGGACAGCAAGAGACCCAGTACTTC
NA,NA,TRBV29-1,TRBJ1-3,CSGRLSGVSGNTIYF,TGCAGCGGCCGACTTAGCGGGGTCTCTGGAAACACCATATATTTT
NA,NA,TRBV19,TRBJ1-5,CASENTGGSQPQHF,TGTGCCAGTGAAAATACAGGAGGGAGTCAGCCCCAGCATTTT
few,NA,TRBV6-5,TRBJ2-1,CASSYSGVENEQFF,TGTGCCAGCAGTTATTCGGGAGTAGAGAATGAGCAGTTCTTC
few,TRBD1,TRBV18,TRBJ1-1,CASSSTGDTEAFF,TGTGCCAGCTCATCCACAGGGGACACTGAAGCTTTCTTT
NA,TRBD1,TRBV11-2,TRBJ1-6,CASSSLGTGYSPLHF,TGTGCCAGCAGCTCCTTGGGGACAGGGTATTCACCCCTCCACTTT
NA,TRBD2,TRBV14,TRBJ2-1,CASSSVETSGYNEQFF,TGTGCCAGCAGCTCCGTAGAAACTAGCGGTTACAATGAGCAGTTCTTC
many,NA,TRBV7-6,TRBJ2-7,CASSSEPPGQFTYEQYF,TGTGCCAGCAGCTCCGAGCCGCCCGGACAGTTCACCTACGAGCAGTACTTC
NA,TRBD1,TRBV6-5,TRBJ1-5,CASSPRGRQPQHF,TGTGCCAGCAGTCCCAGGGGGCGGCAGCCCCAGCATTTT
NA,NA,TRBV6-6,TRBJ1-2,CASTFLEGRAYGYTF,TGTGCCAGCACTTTTCTGGAGGGACGAGCCTATGGCTACACCTTC
NA,NA,TRBV19,TRBJ1-4,CASKRPGDAATNEKLFF,TGTGCCAGTAAACGTCCAGGGGACGCAGCAACTAATGAAAAACTGTTTTTT
NA,NA,TRBV7-9,TRBJ2-1,CSSSSLSGNEQFF,TGTTCCAGCAGCTCTCTAAGCGGCAATGAGCAGTTCTTC
NA,NA,TRBV30,TRBJ2-7,CAWTGNSYEQYF,TGTGCCTGGACAGGGAATTCCTACGAGCAGTACTTC
NA,NA,TRBV6-5,TRBJ1-1,CASSYSTGTEAFF,TGTGCCAGCAGTTACTCGACGGGCACTGAAGCTTTCTTT
NA,TRBD2,TRBV11-1,TRBJ2-1,CASSSSGTASYNEQFF,TGTGCCAGCAGCTCTAGCGGGACCGCTTCCTACAATGAGCAGTTCTTC
NA,TRBD1,TRBV9,TRBJ2-1,CASSVEGDRVNEQFF,TGTGCCAGCAGCGTAGAGGGGGACAGGGTAAATGAGCAGTTCTTC
NA,NA,TRBV18,TRBJ2-1,CASSPEIRGYNEQFF,TGTGCCAGCTCACCAGAGATCAGGGGATACAATGAGCAGTTCTTC
NA,NA,TRBV30,TRBJ1-2,CAWSIGQLAPYGYTF,TGTGCCTGGAGTATTGGACAGCTCGCCCCCTATGGCTACACCTTC
NA,NA,TRBV21-1,TRBJ1-1,CASSNRERAMNTEAFF,TGTGCCAGCAGCAATCGGGAGCGGGCTATGAACACTGAAGCTTTCTTT
NA,NA,TRBV2,TRBJ1-2,CASSEKDSGVYGYTF,TGTGCCAGCAGTGAAAAGGACAGCGGGGTCTATGGCTACACCTTC
NA,TRBD1,TRBV5-5,TRBJ1-5,CASSLGTGISNQPQHF,TGTGCCAGCAGCCTAGGGACAGGAATTAGCAATCAGCCCCAGCATTTT
NA,NA,TRBV19,TRBJ1-1,CASGRGMNTEAFF,TGTGCCAGTGGCAGGGGCATGAACACTGAAGCTTTCTTT
NA,NA,TRBV30,TRBJ1-2,CAWSRGANYGYTF,TGTGCCTGGAGTCGGGGTGCTAACTATGGCTACACCTTC
few,NA,TRBV29-1,TRBJ1-2,CSVVGGAENYGYTF,TGCAGCGTTGTGGGGGGGGCAGAGAACTATGGCTACACCTTC
NA,NA,TRBV6-1,TRBJ2-5,CASRASGQETQYF,TGTGCCAGCAGGGCCAGCGGTCAAGAGACCCAGTACTTC